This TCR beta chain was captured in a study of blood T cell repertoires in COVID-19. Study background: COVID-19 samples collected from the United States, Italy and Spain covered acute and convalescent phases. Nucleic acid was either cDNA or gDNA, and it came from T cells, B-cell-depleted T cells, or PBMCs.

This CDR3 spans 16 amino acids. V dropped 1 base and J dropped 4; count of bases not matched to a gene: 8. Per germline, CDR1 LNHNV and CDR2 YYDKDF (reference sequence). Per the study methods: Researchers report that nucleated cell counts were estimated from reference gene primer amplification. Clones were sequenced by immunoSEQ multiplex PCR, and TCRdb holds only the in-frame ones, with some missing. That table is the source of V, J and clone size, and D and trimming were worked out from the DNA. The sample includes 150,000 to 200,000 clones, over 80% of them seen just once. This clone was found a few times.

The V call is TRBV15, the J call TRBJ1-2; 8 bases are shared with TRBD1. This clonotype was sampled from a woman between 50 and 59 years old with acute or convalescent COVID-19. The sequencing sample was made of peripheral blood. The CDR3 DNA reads TGTGCCACCAGCAGAGGGGGACAGGCCTTGAGCTATGGCTACACCTTC. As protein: CATSRGGQALSYGYTF. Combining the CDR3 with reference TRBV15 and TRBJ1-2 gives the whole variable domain DAMVIQNPRYQVTQFGKPVTLSCSQTLNHNVMYWYQQKSSQAPKLLFHYYDKDFNNEADTPDNFQSRRPNTSFCFLDIRSPGLGDTAMYLCATSRGGQALSYGYTFGSGTRLTVV.